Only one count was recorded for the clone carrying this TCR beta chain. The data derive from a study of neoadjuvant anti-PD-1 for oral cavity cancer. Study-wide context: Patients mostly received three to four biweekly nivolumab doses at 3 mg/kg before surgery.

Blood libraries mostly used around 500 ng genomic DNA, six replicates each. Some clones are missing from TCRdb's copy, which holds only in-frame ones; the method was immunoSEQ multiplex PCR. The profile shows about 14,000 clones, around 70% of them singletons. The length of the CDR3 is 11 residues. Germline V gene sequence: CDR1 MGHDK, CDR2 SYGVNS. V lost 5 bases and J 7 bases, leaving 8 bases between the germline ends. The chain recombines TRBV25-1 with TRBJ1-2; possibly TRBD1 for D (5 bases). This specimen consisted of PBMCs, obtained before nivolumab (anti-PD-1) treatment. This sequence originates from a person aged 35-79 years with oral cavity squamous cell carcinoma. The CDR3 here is CASSWGRGYTF. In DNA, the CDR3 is TGTGCCAGCAGTTGGGGCCGTGGCTACACCTTC.